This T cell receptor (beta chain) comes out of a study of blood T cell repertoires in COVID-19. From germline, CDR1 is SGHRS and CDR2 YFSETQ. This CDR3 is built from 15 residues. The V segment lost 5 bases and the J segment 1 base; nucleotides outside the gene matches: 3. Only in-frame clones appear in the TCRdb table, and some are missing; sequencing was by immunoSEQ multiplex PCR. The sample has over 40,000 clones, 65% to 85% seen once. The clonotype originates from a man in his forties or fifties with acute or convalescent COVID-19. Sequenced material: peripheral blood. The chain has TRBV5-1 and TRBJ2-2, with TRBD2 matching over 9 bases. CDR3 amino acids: CASSYSGGNTGELFF. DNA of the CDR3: TGCGCCAGCAGTTATAGCGGGGGGAACACCGGGGAGCTGTTTTTT.